This TCR beta chain was documented in a study of spatial heterogeneity in lung cancer. This clonotype was recorded at least ten times. One entry per CDR3 protein results from TCRdb running MiXCR on the 5' RACE reads. This table has more than 30,000 distinct CDR3 sequences, over 9.5% appearing once. The time point was: blood at routine non-recurrence follow-up after resection. CDR1 is SGHRS, CDR2 YFSETQ, per germline. V lost 7 bases and J lost 1, with 5 bases in between. The CDR3 is made up of 12 amino acids. The sample was PBMCs, taken at follow-up. The chain combines TRBV5-1 with TRBJ2-2; D gene uncertain. The TCR sequence derives from a female donor with early-stage non-small cell lung cancer. Written as DNA, the CDR3 is TGCGCCAGCGGGCGGAACACCGGGGAGCTGTTTTTT. It translates to CASGRNTGELFF.